One sample yielded the 2 T cell receptor beta chains listed below, sequenced in a study of T cells after yellow fever vaccination. TCRdb ran MiXCR on the 5' RACE reads and lists one entry per CDR3 protein. The sample lists over 100,000 distinct CDR3 sequences, 7.5% to 9.5% occurring once. Specimen: CD8+ T cells sorted from PBMCs, collected 45 days after the yellow fever booster vaccination. The receptor set was obtained from a man aged 25-45 years who received the YFV17D yellow fever vaccine.

This clonotype was observed at least ten times. The genes are TRBV2 and TRBJ2-1; 7 bases fit TRBD2. This CDR3 has 12 amino acids. CDR1 is SNHLY, CDR2 FYNNEI, per germline. J lost 7 bases, V lost 8 bases, and 5 bases had no gene match. CDR3 nucleotides: TGTGCCAGCGAAGCGGGACGGAATGAGCAGTTCTTC. Amino acids: CASEAGRNEQFF.

Concerning this clonotype itself: A read error is possible here, since a much larger clone lies one base away. The rearrangement links TRBV29-1 to TRBJ2-5; D is perhaps TRBD1 or TRBD2 (5 bases each). This CDR3 comprises 13 residues. Germline assignment: CDR1 SQVTM and CDR2 ANQGSEA. V lost 7 bases, J lost 1 base, and 13 bases lay in between. CDR3 residues: CSAYRGSQETQYF. CDR3 nucleotide sequence: TGCAGCGCCTACCGGGGCAGCCAAGAGACCCAGTACTTC. The full variable domain, with the rest looked up from reference TRBV29-1 and TRBJ2-5, is SAVISQKPSRDICQRGTSLTIQCQVDSQVTMMFWYRQQPGQSLTLIATANQGSEATYESGFVIDKFPISRPNLTFSTLTVSNMSPEDSSIYLCSAYRGSQETQYFGPGTRLLVL.